This TCR beta chain derives from a study of vaccination effects on CD4 cells after COVID-19. Study as a whole: Sampling occurred a median 72 days post second dose, range 14 to 241. General study points: Late post-vaccination, clones induced by infection and those induced by vaccine underwent marked clonal contraction.

This CDR3 is 14 amino acids long. The V and J ends lost 7 bases and 8 bases respectively, with 20 bases between them. The V gene's germline CDR1 is MNHEY and CDR2 SVGAGI. Viral peptide pool expansion of antigen-specific CD4+ T cells preceded sequencing in the ViraFEST assay. Subsequent to ten to eleven days of culture, CD4+ T cells were isolated. Each participant was administered two doses of either the BNT162b2 or the mRNA-1273 vaccine. Vaccine recipients lacked prior SARS-CoV-2 infection and had negative nucleocapsid antibodies. Culturing of a few million PBMC per well took place with roughly 10 IU/ml IL-2 and approximately 10 ug/ml peptides. In the case of this clone: The antigen is not known.

This table comes from immunoSEQ multiplex PCR, and its TCRdb copy is limited to in-frame clones, with some not included. The profile shows more than 20,000 clones, about 73% of them singletons. Source: CD4+ T cells from PBMCs cultured with SARS-CoV-2 spike peptides, taken after COVID-19 vaccination. This chain joins TRBV6-5 and TRBJ1-1; D not certain. This receptor was identified in a human donor who received a COVID-19 vaccine. CDR3 loop: CASNFPERAGEAFF. CDR3 nucleotide sequence: TGTGCCAGCAACTTCCCCGAGAGGGCTGGGGAAGCTTTCTTT.